This TCR beta chain is drawn from a study of blood T cell repertoires in COVID-19. The CDR3 length is 13 residues. V dropped 6 bases and J dropped 4; count of bases not matched to a gene: 5. Germline-derived CDR1 and CDR2 are KGHSH and LQKENI. Participant reports of clinical history set cohort assignment. This table comes from immunoSEQ multiplex PCR, and its TCRdb copy is limited to in-frame clones, with some not included. Here the sample spans some 300,000 clones, around 90% being singletons. This clone was observed once. V is TRBV18 and J is TRBJ1-2; 7 bases are a match to TRBD1. This TCR was recovered from a middle-aged woman who had recovered from COVID-19. Sequences were obtained from PBMCs or T cells enriched from blood (not recorded which). CDR3: CASSKTGSYGYTF. The CDR3 DNA is TGTGCCAGCTCGAAGACAGGGAGCTATGGCTACACCTTC. Looking up the rest from reference TRBV18 and TRBJ1-2 gives the full variable domain: NAGVMQNPRHLVRRRGQEARLRCSPMKGHSHVYWYRQLPEEGLKFMVYLQKENIIDESGMPKERFSAEFPKEGPSILRIQQVVRGDSAAYFCASSKTGSYGYTFGSGTRLTVV.